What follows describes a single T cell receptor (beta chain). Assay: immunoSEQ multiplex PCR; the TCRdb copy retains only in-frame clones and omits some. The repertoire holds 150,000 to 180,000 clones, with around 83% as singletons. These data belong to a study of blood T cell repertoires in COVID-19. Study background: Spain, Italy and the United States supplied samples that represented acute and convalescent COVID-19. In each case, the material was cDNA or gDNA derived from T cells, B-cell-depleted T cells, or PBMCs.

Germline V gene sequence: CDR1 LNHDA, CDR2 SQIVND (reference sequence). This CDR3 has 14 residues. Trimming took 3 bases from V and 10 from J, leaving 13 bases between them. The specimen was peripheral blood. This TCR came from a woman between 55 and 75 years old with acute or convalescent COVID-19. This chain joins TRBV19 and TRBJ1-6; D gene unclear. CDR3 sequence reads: CASSMSRTQSPLHF. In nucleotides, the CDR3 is TGTGCCAGTAGTATGTCCCGGACTCAGTCACCCCTCCACTTT.